This TCR beta chain appears in the sequencing data of a study of cytomegalovirus exposure and HLA in healthy donors. A remark on this clone: What it binds is unknown.

Whole-study findings and limits: A missense DCLRE1C variant was associated with V- and J-gene trimming of TCR beta chains in a later analysis, and an independent cohort replicated the association. Some V segments, TRBV6-2 and TRBV6-3 among them, were indistinguishable and were therefore excluded.

With 60 Vbeta and 13 Jbeta primers, the PCR was carried out. Profiling relied on immunoSEQ multiplex PCR, and the TCRdb table lists in-frame clones only, not all of them. This sample has roughly 180,000 clones, with approximately 80% found just once. After removal of 4 bases from V and 8 bases from J, the junction contained 6 bases not matched to a gene. The germline V gene encodes CDR1 SGHTA and CDR2 FQGNSA. CDR3 length: 14 residues. The chain joins TRBV7-2 to TRBJ2-5, with 11 bases lining up with TRBD2. The receptor comes from a man between 18 and 35 years old in good health and CMV-seronegative. Material for sequencing was PBMCs. The DNA of the CDR3 is TGTGCCAGCAGCTACACTAGCGGGAGTGGAACCCAGTACTTC. This translates into CASSYTSGSGTQYF.